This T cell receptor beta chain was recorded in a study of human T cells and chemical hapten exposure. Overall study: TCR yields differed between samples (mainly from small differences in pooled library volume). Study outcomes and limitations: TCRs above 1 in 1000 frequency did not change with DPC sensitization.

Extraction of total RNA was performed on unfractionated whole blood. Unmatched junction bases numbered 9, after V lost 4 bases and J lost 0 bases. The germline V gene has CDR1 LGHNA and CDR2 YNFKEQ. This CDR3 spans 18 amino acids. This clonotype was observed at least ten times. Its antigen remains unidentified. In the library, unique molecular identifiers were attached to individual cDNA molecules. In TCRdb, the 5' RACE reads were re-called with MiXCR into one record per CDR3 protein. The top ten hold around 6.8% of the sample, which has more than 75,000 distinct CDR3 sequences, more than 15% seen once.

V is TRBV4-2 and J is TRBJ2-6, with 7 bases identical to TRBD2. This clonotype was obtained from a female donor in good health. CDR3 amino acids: CASSPGGEGGSGANVLTF. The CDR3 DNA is TGTGCCAGCAGCCCGGGGGGTGAAGGTGGCTCTGGGGCCAACGTCCTGACTTTC.